This TCR beta chain was identified during a study of blood T cells in healthy people across ages. A J-beta primer mix and a sample-barcoded 5' primer were used in a second PCR of about 7 to 12 cycles. TCRdb recomputed calls from the 5' RACE reads with MiXCR, one row per CDR3 protein. Altogether 1.5 million or so distinct CDR3 sequences are present, about 45% being singletons, with the ten largest covering 4%. Findings and caveats of the study: Leaving the PBMCs unsorted stopped any conclusive comparison of naive versus antigen-experienced cells.

This clonotype showed up just a few times. What it recognizes is unknown. V lost 4 bases and J lost 7; bases outside the gene matches: 4. Germline CDR1 reads MGHRA; CDR2 reads YSYEKL. The CDR3 consists of 13 residues. J is TRBJ1-2 and V is TRBV4-1; 9 nucleotides match TRBD1. This TCR came from a woman between 18 and 30 years old in good health. Sequencing used blood. The CDR3 spells CASSRTGEGGYTF. The CDR3 coding sequence is TGCGCCAGCAGCCGGACAGGGGAGGGTGGCTACACCTTC.